Listed below are T cell receptor beta chains from one sample, sequenced in a study of blood T cell repertoires in COVID-19. Repertoires were generated with immunoSEQ multiplex PCR, while TCRdb's copy carries only in-frame clones and drops some. The sample holds 400,000 to 500,000 clones; roughly 90% are singletons and the top ten take about 1.7%. The sample comprised PBMCs or T cells enriched from blood (not recorded which). The receptors come from a woman aged 40 to 50 who had recovered from COVID-19. Each CDR3 is given with its conserved first and last residue. A D gene is named only where the DNA matches it firmly. Clone size is stated in some rows and not others, as once, few, many or a class when expanded.

>TRBJ1-6|TRBV4-1|.|.
TGCGCCAGCAGCCAAGAGGCGTCGGACACCTCAGCATCACCCCTCCACTTT
CASSQEASDTSASPLHF
>TRBJ2-7|TRBV18|TRBD2|.
TGTGCCAGCTCACCGCCAGCGGGAGGGACCCACGAGCAGTACTTC
CASSPPAGGTHEQYF
>TRBJ1-1|TRBV5-1|.|.
TGCGCCAGCAGGCCATCAGAGAACACTGAAGCTTTCTTT
CASRPSENTEAFF
>TRBJ2-1|TRBV19|.|once
TGTGCCAGTAGTACCCGACAGAGCTCCTACAATGAGCAGTTCTTC
CASSTRQSSYNEQFF
>TRBJ2-1|TRBV4-2|.|few
TGTGCCAGCAGCCCGTCTGCAGGGAAGAATGAGCAGTTCTTC
CASSPSAGKNEQFF
>TRBJ1-3|TRBV18|.|.
TGTGCCAGCTCACCACGGTCCCTCGGTAGCTCTGGAAACACCATATATTTT
CASSPRSLGSSGNTIYF
>TRBJ1-2|TRBV6-5|.|few
TGTGCCAGCACATCGGGTAGTGACGGCTACACCTTC
CASTSGSDGYTF
>TRBJ1-1|TRBV19|.|.
TGTGCCAGTAGTATCCTCAGGGATCTGGGCGCTGAAGCTTTCTTT
CASSILRDLGAEAFF
>TRBJ2-5|TRBV24-1|.|.
TGTGCCACCAGTCCAGGGCAAGAGACCCAGTACTTC
CATSPGQETQYF
>TRBJ2-2|TRBV19|TRBD2|.
TGTGCCAGTAGTATAGGACTAGCGGGAGGGCCTTACCCCGGGGAGCTGTTTTTT
CASSIGLAGGPYPGELFF
>TRBJ1-2|TRBV3-1/TRBV3-2|.|.
TGTGCCAGCAGCCACAGGGCAGCTGAAGATGGCTACACCTTC
CASSHRAAEDGYTF
>TRBJ1-1|TRBV6-4|.|.
TGTGCCAGCAGTCTGGGCAGGGGAATCCCTGAAGCTTTCTTT
CASSLGRGIPEAFF
>TRBJ2-1|TRBV10-3|TRBD2|.
TGTGCCATCAGTGAGGGCGGGAGGAGAAATGAGCAGTTCTTC
CAISEGGRRNEQFF
>TRBJ1-2|TRBV5-6|.|.
TGTGCCAGCAGCTTGGCCGGGGGGTATGGCTACACCTTC
CASSLAGGYGYTF
>TRBJ2-4|TRBV12-3/TRBV12-4|.|.
TGTGCCAGCAGTGACGCGGGGGCGGGAGTGGAGTACTTC
CASSDAGAGVEYF
>TRBJ1-2|TRBV4-1|.|.
TGCGCCAGCAGCCAAGATGAGGGTAGCTACTATGGCTACACCTTC
CASSQDEGSYYGYTF
>TRBJ2-7|TRBV14|TRBD2|.
TGTGCCAGCAGCCTAGAGGGACTAGCGGGAATCTCCTACGAGCAGTACTTC
CASSLEGLAGISYEQYF
>TRBJ2-7|TRBV19|.|.
TGTGCCAGTAGTAACACGGCGGGAATATACGAGCAGTACTTC
CASSNTAGIYEQYF
>TRBJ2-2|TRBV6-2/TRBV6-3|TRBD2|.
TGTGCCAGCAGTTACAGTAGGCGGGAGTCGCGGGCCGGGGAGCTGTTTTTT
CASSYSRRESRAGELFF
>TRBJ1-5|TRBV27|.|.
TGTGCCAGCAGTTTTGGGGGGGCGGGTCAGCCCCAGCATTTT
CASSFGGAGQPQHF
>TRBJ1-1|TRBV12-3/TRBV12-4|.|.
TGTGCCAGCAGTCGAGTTTACACTGAAGCTTTCTTT
CASSRVYTEAFF
>TRBJ2-5|TRBV7-6|.|.
TGTGCCAGCAGCATCGAGACGGAGAGAATGGAGACCCAGTACTTC
CASSIETERMETQYF
>TRBJ1-2|TRBV15|.|.
TGTGCCACCAGCAGAGAAGGGGTGGACTATGGCTACACCTTC
CATSREGVDYGYTF
>TRBJ2-1|TRBV30|.|.
TGTGCCGGTCAGGGTTCCTCCAGCAATGAGCAGTTCTTC
CAGQGSSSNEQFF
>TRBJ1-2|TRBV10-3|.|.
TGTGCCATCAGTGAGTCATGGACGCCTGGAGGGTATGGCTACACCTTC
CAISESWTPGGYGYTF
>TRBJ2-5|TRBV29-1|.|.
TGCAGCGTTGAAGATTGGGCCATAAAAGAGACCCAGTACTTC
CSVEDWAIKETQYF
>TRBJ2-7|TRBV3-1/TRBV3-2|TRBD2|.
TGTGCCAGCGCCATCGCAGCGGGAAATCTAAACGAGCAGTACTTC
CASAIAAGNLNEQYF
>TRBJ1-1|TRBV4-1|.|.
TGCGCCAGCAAAAAGACACTCGAGAACACTGAAGCTTTCTTT
CASKKTLENTEAFF
>TRBJ2-1|TRBV11-3|.|.
TGTGCCAGCCGGAGAAGCGGGACAACGACGGAGGACTACAATGAGCAGTTCTTC
CASRRSGTTTEDYNEQFF
>TRBJ2-7|TRBV6-5|TRBD2|.
TGTGCCAGTAGTCGGGGGGGTCACTCCTACGAGCAGTACTTC
CASSRGGHSYEQYF
>TRBJ2-7|TRBV5-6|TRBD2|.
TGTGCCAGCAGCTCTCGGGCCGGGACTAGCCCCTACGAGCAGTACTTC
CASSSRAGTSPYEQYF
>TRBJ2-6|TRBV6-5|.|.
TGTGCCAGCGGGCCTACAGGCGCCAACGTCCTGACTTTC
CASGPTGANVLTF
>TRBJ1-2|TRBV4-3|.|.
TGCGCCAGCAGCCAAGGGAGAGGCGGAAACTATGGCTACACCTTC
CASSQGRGGNYGYTF
>TRBJ1-2|TRBV28|.|.
TGTGCCACCAAGGGGTACGGCTATGGCTACACCTTC
CATKGYGYGYTF
>TRBJ2-1|TRBV12-5|TRBD2|.
TGTGCTAGTGGTTTGGTACATTCTTGGACTAGCGGGGAGGAGAGGGCCTACAATGAGCAGTTCTTC
CASGLVHSWTSGEERAYNEQFF
>TRBJ2-3|TRBV9|TRBD2|.
TGTGCCAGCAGCCCACCCCGGGCTAGCGGGAGGGCAGATACGCAGTATTTT
CASSPPRASGRADTQYF
>TRBJ1-1|TRBV5-1|.|.
TGCGCCAGCAGCTTGGCCGACAGCCTATCTGAAGCTTTCTTT
CASSLADSLSEAFF
>TRBJ1-1|TRBV12-3/TRBV12-4|.|.
TGTGCCAGCAGTTTATATATGAACACTGAAGCTTTCTTT
CASSLYMNTEAFF
>TRBJ1-1|TRBV2|.|.
TGTGCCAGCAGTTTCAGGGGCACTGAAGCTTTCTTT
CASSFRGTEAFF
>TRBJ2-7|TRBV29-1|.|once
TGCAGCGCCTCGCGAGGCTACGAGCAGTACTTC
CSASRGYEQYF
>TRBJ2-1|TRBV6-5|.|.
TGTGCCAGCAGCACAGGGACAGAGCAGTTCTTC
CASSTGTEQFF
>TRBJ1-2|TRBV20-1|.|.
TGCAGTGCTGGGCGGGCGATGGGCTACACCTTC
CSAGRAMGYTF
>TRBJ2-1|TRBV4-3|TRBD2|.
TGCGCCAGCAGAGAGCGGGAGAGTTCCTACAATGAGCAGTTCTTC
CASRERESSYNEQFF
>TRBJ1-1|TRBV10-2|.|once
TGCGCCAGCAGAAGGCAGGCTCTCATGAACACTGAAGCTTTCTTT
CASRRQALMNTEAFF
>TRBJ1-1|TRBV12-3/TRBV12-4|.|.
TGTGCCAGCAGTTTATCCGTGAACACTGAAGCTTTCTTT
CASSLSVNTEAFF
>TRBJ1-2|TRBV2|.|.
TGTGCCAGCAGTGAATCTTACAGGGTGGGATATGGCTACACCTTC
CASSESYRVGYGYTF
>TRBJ1-5|TRBV25-1|.|.
TGTGCCAGCAGTGAGGGGGGAGATCAGCCCCAGCATTTT
CASSEGGDQPQHF
>TRBJ2-1|TRBV7-9|TRBD2|.
TGTGCCAGCAGCATAATGACTAGCGGGCCCCGTGTTGTCTACAATGAGCAGTTCTTC
CASSIMTSGPRVVYNEQFF
>TRBJ1-1|TRBV25-1|.|.
TGTGCCAGCAAGAGGGGGTACACTGAAGCTTTCTTT
CASKRGYTEAFF
>TRBJ1-3|TRBV15|TRBD1|.
TGTGCCACCAGCAGGCCGGGACAGGGTTCTGGAAACACCATATATTTT
CATSRPGQGSGNTIYF
>TRBJ1-1|TRBV30|.|.
TGTGCCTGGAAACTGTATAACACTGAAGCTTTCTTT
CAWKLYNTEAFF
>TRBJ2-1|TRBV7-8|.|.
TGTGCCAGCAGCTTAGGAGGGAATTTCGATGAGCAGTTCTTC
CASSLGGNFDEQFF
>TRBJ2-1|TRBV9|.|.
TGTGCCAGCAGCCGACCGGCGGGTGAGCAGTTCTTC
CASSRPAGEQFF
>TRBJ2-1|TRBV2|TRBD1|.
TGTGCCAGCAGCAAGACAGGGGATGATGAGCAGTTCTTC
CASSKTGDDEQFF
>TRBJ1-1|TRBV27|.|.
TGTGCCAGCAGTCTAACGCGTTACACTGAAGCTTTCTTT
CASSLTRYTEAFF
>TRBJ2-3|TRBV29-1|.|.
TGCAGCTTTCACCCTCAGGGCACAGATACGCAGTATTTT
CSFHPQGTDTQYF
>TRBJ2-3|TRBV3-1/TRBV3-2|TRBD1|.
TGTGCCAGCAGCCTCGGGACAGTCACAGATACGCAGTATTTT
CASSLGTVTDTQYF
>TRBJ2-3|TRBV19|.|few
TGTGCCAGTAGTATCGCGGATACGCAGTATTTT
CASSIADTQYF
>TRBJ2-1|TRBV29-1|TRBD2|.
TGCAGCGTCCAAGGACTAGCGTCTGAGCAGTTCTTC
CSVQGLASEQFF
>TRBJ2-6|TRBV7-6|.|.
TGTGCCAGCAGCTTAGAGGGGGTCTCTGGGGCCAACGTCCTGACTTTC
CASSLEGVSGANVLTF